Below, one T cell receptor (beta chain) is given with its context. This clonotype was counted between two and nine times. The specificity of this receptor is unknown. Base qualities are not provided; no much larger clone lies one nucleotide away. The sample comes from a study listed by TCRdb under 2016. About the study as a whole: The origins of HIV persistence were investigated in individuals who naturally controlled HIV infection.

V is shortened by 4 bases, J by 3 bases, and the region joining them spans 6 bases. Sequences SGHAT (CDR1) and FQNNGV (CDR2) are obtained from the germline V gene. From cysteine to phenylalanine, the CDR3 is 12 amino acids long. The kept DNA is CDR3 alone, 36 bases in frame from the first base. The library was made by 5' RACE. For sequencing, an Illumina HiSeq 2000 was employed. TCRdb reran the public reads through fastp at Q25 and MiXCR, keeping productive beta chains. One record per CDR3 amino acid sequence lists the most common genes and DNA. The sample yields approximately 540 distinct CDR3 sequences; under 9% were counted once. Roughly 21% of the sample belongs to the ten largest clones.

Material: total memory T cells from blood PBMCs. The cell subset or site label corresponds to: transitional memory CD4+ T cells. This sequence uses TRBV11-2 and TRBJ1-1, with the D gene not clear enough to name. This sequence originates from a male donor with HIV. The bases are TGTGCCAGCAGCTACCAGGACACTGAAGCTTTCTTT. Translated, this gives CASSYQDTEAFF.